A single sample is the source of the 24 T cell receptor beta chains below, sequenced in a study of blood T cells in healthy people across ages (dated by TCRdb to the mid-2010s). The receptor library was made with 5' RACE. For sequencing, an Illumina HiSeq 2500 was employed. A second roughly 7 to 11 cycle PCR used a sample-barcoded 5' primer and a J-beta primer mix. TCRdb took the public reads, trimmed them with fastp at Q25, ran MiXCR for clone calling and kept in-frame beta chains. Identical CDR3 protein sequences are pooled into one entry, listed with their most common genes and DNA. The sample yields fewer than 900,000 distinct CDR3 sequences; roughly 47% were counted once. Roughly 20% of the sample is taken by the ten largest. The sequencing input was blood. All receptors come from an older woman in good health.

This sequence joins TRBV29-1 and TRBJ1-2, with a tentative D call TRBD1 (5 bases). Germline assignment: CDR1 SQVTM and CDR2 ANQGSEA. The CDR3 contains 13 residues. V lost 2 bases and J 7 bases, leaving 14 bases between the germline ends. The CDR3 coding sequence is TGCAGCGTTGAATACGGGGGACCGGGTGGCTACACCTTC. It is translated as CSVEYGGPGGYTF.

As for this clonotype: At one of its ends the junction is not consistent with the germline gene, which may arise from a read error. The DNA of the CDR3 is TGTGCTAGCAGTCTCCGACGGGACAGGGAATACGGGCAGTACTTC. It is translated as CASSLRRDREYGQYF. The genes are TRBV6-5 and TRBJ2-7; 9 bases are a match to TRBD1. From germline, CDR1 is MNHEY and CDR2 SVGAGI. The CDR3 loop spans 15 amino acids.

The J gene is TRBJ2-3, the V gene TRBV20-1, with 10 bases matching TRBD2. Unmatched junction bases numbered 14, after V lost 5 bases and J lost 0 bases. This CDR3 contains 18 residues. Germline V gene lookup returns CDR1 DFQATT and CDR2 SNEGSKA (reference sequence). The CDR3 sequence: CSAPNYLLAGLSTDTQYF. DNA of the CDR3: TGCAGTGCTCCGAATTACCTACTAGCGGGGCTTAGCACAGATACGCAGTATTTT.

This clonotype was counted a few times. V is TRBV3-1 and J is TRBJ1-2; no clear D. Looked up from germline, CDR1 is LGHDT and CDR2 is YNNKEL (reference sequence). This CDR3 spans 13 amino acids. Trimming removed 0 bases from V and 7 bases from J, with 9 bases in between. This CDR3 is CASSQESGLGYTF. For the CDR3, the DNA is TGTGCCAGCAGCCAAGAGTCGGGTCTTGGCTACACCTTC. The whole variable domain, remainder taken from reference TRBV3-1 and TRBJ1-2, is DTAVSQTPKYLVTQMGNDKSIKCEQNLGHDTMYWYKQDSKKFLKIMFSYNNKELIINETVPNRFSPKSPDKAHLNLHINSLELGDSAVYFCASSQESGLGYTFGSGTRLTVV.

Points on this clonotype: Relative to the germline gene, one junction end is altered; a read error may explain this. The chain employs TRBV7-2 and TRBJ1-6, with 9 nucleotides matching TRBD1. The CDR3 spans 15 residues. Germline CDR1 reads SGHTA; CDR2 reads FQGNSA. The CDR3, as DNA: TGTGCCAGCAGCTTAGCCGGGACAGGGAATTCACCCCCCCACTTT. Encoded protein: CASSLAGTGNSPPHF.

This clonotype showed up just a few times. J is TRBJ2-3 and V is TRBV20-1; a weak D match, TRBD2 (6 bases). Trimming cost V 6 bases and J 6 bases, with 13 bases left between them. Per the germline V gene, CDR1 is DFQATT and CDR2 is SNEGSKA (reference sequence). This CDR3 is 12 amino acids long. CDR3 nucleotide sequence: TGCAGTGCCGAACGGCGGGGTGATACGCAGTATTTT. It translates to CSAERRGDTQYF.

V is TRBV20-1 and J is TRBJ2-3, with a weak D call TRBD2 (7 bases). From germline, CDR1 is DFQATT and CDR2 SNEGSKA (reference sequence). The CDR3 extends over 15 amino acids. V gave up 3 bases and J gave up 1 base, with 14 bases separating them. The CDR3, as DNA: TGCAGTGCTAGTTGGGGGGGGGCCCGCACAGATACGCAGTATTTT. This gives the protein CSASWGGARTDTQYF.

With respect to this clonotype: A much larger clone differs by one base, so this may be a read error. This chain connects TRBV2 to TRBJ2-7; 7 bases match TRBD2. CDR1 SNHLY and CDR2 FYNNEI come from the germline V gene. J gave up 9 bases and V 6 bases, and 11 bases lay outside the gene matches. This CDR3 has 13 amino acids. The CDR3 region has the DNA TGTGCCAGCAGGCGGCGGGCGGGGGATCGGCAGTACTTC. Protein: CASRRRAGDRQYF.

This clonotype was observed a handful of times. The rearrangement uses TRBV25-1 and TRBJ1-2; the D gene is possibly TRBD1 (6 bases). Germline loops: CDR1 MGHDK, CDR2 SYGVNS. The V end lost 2 bases, the J end lost 7 bases, and 20 bases lay between the germline ends. The CDR3 is 16 residues long. The CDR3 loop reads CASSEPISGEIPGYTF. CDR3 coding DNA: TGTGCCAGCAGTGAACCCATTTCAGGGGAAATTCCTGGCTACACCTTC.

This clonotype was seen more than once but under ten times. The chain carries TRBV18 and TRBJ2-5; no definite D call. The CDR3 length is 14 residues. Germline-derived CDR1 and CDR2 are KGHSH and LQKENI. V lost 6 bases and J lost 3, with 14 bases in between. The CDR3 DNA sequence: TGTGCCAGCTCCATGGACGCGCTTGAAGAGACCCAGTACTTC. Translation: CASSMDALEETQYF.

This clonotype appeared many times. The V call is TRBV29-1, the J call TRBJ2-7, with 8 bases matching TRBD1. The CDR3 covers 16 residues. The V and J ends lost 2 bases and 0 bases, in that order; junction bases with no gene match: 9. The germline V gene encodes CDR1 SQVTM and CDR2 ANQGSEA. This CDR3 is CSVETGRDRGSYEQYF. The CDR3 coding sequence is TGCAGCGTTGAAACGGGACGCGACAGGGGCTCCTACGAGCAGTACTTC.

The genes are TRBV6-5 and TRBJ2-5, with D perhaps TRBD2 (6 bases). Germline CDR1 and CDR2: MNHEY and SVGAGI. The CDR3 covers 15 residues. V was cut by 6 bases and J by 0 bases, with 14 bases left in between. CDR3: CASSMGLIYQETQYF. The CDR3 nucleotides are TGTGCCAGCAGCATGGGACTGATTTACCAAGAGACCCAGTACTTC.

This clonotype has only a few counts. The chain links TRBV7-3 to TRBJ2-1; 11 bases agree with TRBD2. The V gene's germline CDR1 is SGHTA and CDR2 FQGTGA. The CDR3 is 14 amino acids. Trimming removed 7 bases from V and 6 bases from J; junction bases left unmatched: 5. The CDR3 here is CASNGTSGCNEQFF. In DNA form, the CDR3 reads TGTGCCAGCAACGGGACTAGCGGTTGCAATGAGCAGTTCTTC.

This clonotype was counted a few times. The J gene is TRBJ2-3, the V gene TRBV7-2, with D unresolved. The germline V gene encodes CDR1 SGHTA and CDR2 FQGNSA. The CDR3 sequence is 15 residues long. V was shortened by 7 bases and J by 1 base, with 15 bases between the two germline ends. CDR3 in amino acids: CASNERQVRTDTQYF. CDR3 in DNA: TGTGCCAGCAACGAGAGACAAGTCCGCACAGATACGCAGTATTTT.

The CDR3 loop reads CASSYGQPYSYGGETQYF. The CDR3, as DNA: TGTGCCAGCAGTTACGGACAGCCGTACAGCTACGGCGGGGAGACCCAGTACTTC. This chain links TRBV27 with TRBJ2-7, with D possibly matching TRBD1 (6 bases). The J call may not be correct, given that the DNA end is closer to TRBJ2-5. The germline CDR1 and CDR2 sequences are MNHEY and SMNVEV (reference sequence). The CDR3 totals 18 residues.

The chain recombines TRBV7-8 with TRBJ2-7, with D maybe TRBD2 (5 bases). The CDR3 is made up of 13 amino acids. Germline V CDR1 and CDR2: SGHVS, FQNEAQ. The V end lost 8 bases, the J end lost 3 bases, and 14 bases lay between the germline ends. The CDR3 region has the DNA TGTGCCAGCTTTGGGAGATCGGTCTACGAGCAGTACTTC. Amino acid sequence: CASFGRSVYEQYF.

The chain combines TRBV7-9 with TRBJ2-7, with 8 bases matching TRBD2. V lost 3 bases and J lost 4; bases outside the gene matches: 5. Per germline, CDR1 SEHNR and CDR2 FQNEAQ (reference sequence). The length of the CDR3 is 14 residues. The CDR3 region is CASSLGLGAYEQYF. The CDR3 DNA follows: TGTGCCAGCAGCTTGGGACTAGGGGCTTACGAGCAGTACTTC.

Details on this clonotype: One end of the junction is discordant with germline, which a read error may explain. The V call is TRBV6-5, the J call TRBJ2-2; the D gene is possibly TRBD1 (6 bases). The CDR3 consists of 14 residues. Germline V gene lookup returns CDR1 MNHEY and CDR2 SVGAGI. CDR3 nucleotides: TGTGCCAGCAGCGTTCAGGGGAACGCCGGGGAGCTGTTTTTT. It encodes CASSVQGNAGELFF.

This clonotype was seen repeatedly, ten times or more. The chain employs TRBV6-5 and TRBJ2-7; 12 bases are a match to TRBD2. V dropped 2 bases and J dropped 0; count of bases not matched to a gene: 14. This CDR3 is 20 amino acids long. Germline V gene lookup returns CDR1 MNHEY and CDR2 SVGAGI. This chain's CDR3 is CASSYASRAGLAGPSYEQYF. The CDR3 DNA reads TGTGCCAGCAGTTACGCCTCTCGAGCGGGACTAGCGGGCCCCTCCTACGAGCAGTACTTC.

This clonotype appeared a few times. The chain is built from TRBV7-8 and TRBJ1-2; 8 nucleotides match TRBD1. The junction had 12 bases not matched to a gene; V was cut back by 1 base and J by 2 bases. CDR3 length: 18 amino acids. Per the germline V gene, CDR1 is SGHVS and CDR2 is FQNEAQ. CDR3 nucleotides: TGTGCCAGCAGCTTAGGAGGGACCGGGACAGGTATAAACTATGGCTACACCTTC. It translates to CASSLGGTGTGINYGYTF.

This clonotype appeared a few times. V usage is TRBV5-1 and J usage is TRBJ2-5; weak D call: TRBD1 (5 bases). The CDR3 loop spans 13 amino acids. V was pared by 3 bases and J by 2 bases, with 8 bases between. The germline V gene has CDR1 SGHRS and CDR2 YFSETQ. The CDR3 DNA sequence: TGCGCCAGCAGCTCACAGGCGCAAGAGACCCAGTACTTC. This codes for CASSSQAQETQYF.

This clonotype was seen just once. The rearrangement links TRBV20-1 to TRBJ1-2; a possible D gene is TRBD1 (6 bases). Germline loops: CDR1 DFQATT, CDR2 SNEGSKA (reference sequence). CDR3 size: 12 residues. The CDR3 DNA is TGCGGATTGAACAGGGAGGGCTATGGCTACACCTTC. It is translated as CGLNREGYGYTF.

V is TRBV20-1 and J is TRBJ2-7; unclear D gene. V dropped 3 bases and J dropped 3 bases, with 6 bases sitting between them. Looked up from germline, CDR1 is DFQATT and CDR2 is SNEGSKA (reference sequence). CDR3 length: 11 amino acids. The CDR3 DNA reads as TGCAGTGCTAGGGCGAGCTACGAGCAGTACTTC. The encoded protein is CSARASYEQYF.

In this sample, this clonotype turned up a few times. The chain links TRBV20-1 to TRBJ1-2, with 8 bases identical to TRBD1. The germline gives CDR1 DFQATT, CDR2 SNEGSKA (reference sequence). The CDR3 contains 12 residues. The trim removed 3 bases at V and 8 bases at J, leaving 5 bases unmatched. CDR3 DNA sequence: TGCAGTGCTAGCCTCGGACAGGGCGGCTACACCTTC. This translates into CSASLGQGGYTF.